This entry lists 6 T cell receptor beta chains sequenced from one sample in a study of T cells in localized non-small cell lung cancer. The data were produced by immunoSEQ multiplex PCR, yet TCRdb's version contains in-frame clones alone and is incomplete. Counted here are around 83,000 clones, roughly 89% occurring once; the ten biggest clones make up roughly 15%. The sample consisted of peripheral blood, taken before any cancer treatment. These receptors all come from a man between 40 and 70 years old with stage I squamous cell lung carcinoma.

The chain recombines TRBV9 with TRBJ1-1; tentatively, D is TRBD1 (5 bases). This CDR3 comprises 15 residues. V was clipped by 0 bases and J by 3 bases, with 12 bases between them. The germline V gene has CDR1 SGDLS and CDR2 YYNGEE. The CDR3 DNA reads TGTGCCAGCAGCGTAGAGCCGAAAGGGGACACTGAAGCTTTCTTT. Its protein product is CASSVEPKGDTEAFF.

The chain uses TRBV19 and TRBJ2-7, with 8 bases that match TRBD1. The trim removed 3 bases at V and 2 bases at J, leaving 6 bases unmatched. The CDR3 spans 15 residues. Per germline, CDR1 LNHDA and CDR2 SQIVND (reference sequence). DNA for the CDR3: TGTGCCAGTAGTATGAGCTACAGGGGGGCCTACGAGCAGTACTTC. This encodes CASSMSYRGAYEQYF.

The chain couples TRBV5-6 to TRBJ1-1, with 8 nucleotides matching TRBD1. Germline V CDR1 and CDR2: SGHDT, YYEEEE. After removal of 3 bases from V and 4 bases from J, the junction contained 5 bases not matched to a gene. There are 14 residues in the CDR3. This CDR3 reads CASSSPGGSTEAFF. CDR3 nucleotides: TGTGCCAGCAGCTCCCCAGGGGGCTCCACTGAAGCTTTCTTT.

The chain joins TRBV19 to TRBJ1-2; D gene uncertain. Germline CDR1 reads LNHDA; CDR2 reads SQIVND (reference sequence). Trimming left V 4 bases short and J 4 bases short, with 16 bases between. The CDR3 extends over 15 amino acids. In DNA form, the CDR3 reads TGTGCCAGTAGTACCGAGCCCGGACGGACCTATGGCTACACCTTC. This gives the protein CASSTEPGRTYGYTF.

The chain joins TRBV6-1 to TRBJ2-1; TRBD2 agrees at 11 bases. The CDR3 length is 14 residues. In germline, CDR1 is MNHNS, CDR2 SASEGT. V trimming: 7 bases; J trimming: 7 bases; junction bases outside the gene matches: 6. CDR3 nucleotides: TGTGCCAGCATTAGCGGGGGGGCCATGAATGAGCAGTTCTTC. Encoded protein: CASISGGAMNEQFF.

The V and J genes are TRBV11-2 and TRBJ2-2; 10 nucleotides agree with TRBD1. Germline CDR1 reads SGHAT; CDR2 reads FQNNGV. The V segment lost 6 bases and the J segment 1 base; nucleotides outside the gene matches: 5. The CDR3 is made up of 16 amino acids. CDR3 DNA: TGTGCCAGCAGGACAGGGGGCGCAAGGAACACCGGGGAGCTGTTTTTT. Its protein is CASRTGGARNTGELFF.